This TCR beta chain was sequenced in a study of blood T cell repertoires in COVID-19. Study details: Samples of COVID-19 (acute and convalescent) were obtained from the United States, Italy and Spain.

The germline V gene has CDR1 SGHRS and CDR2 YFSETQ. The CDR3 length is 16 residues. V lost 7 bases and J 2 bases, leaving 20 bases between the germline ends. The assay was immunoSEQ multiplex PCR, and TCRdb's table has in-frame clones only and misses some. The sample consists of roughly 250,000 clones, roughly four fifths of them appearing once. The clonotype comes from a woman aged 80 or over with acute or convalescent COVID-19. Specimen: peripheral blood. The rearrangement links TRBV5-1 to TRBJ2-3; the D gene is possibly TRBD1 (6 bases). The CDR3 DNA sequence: TGCGCCAGCTGGGACACCCCTGCGATAGCCACAGATACGCAGTATTTT. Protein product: CASWDTPAIATDTQYF.